The entry below describes one TCR beta chain. What it binds is not known. The record originates from a study of cytomegalovirus exposure and HLA in healthy donors. Across the study: According to later analysis, the same platform produced the approximately 130 validation and some 680 first-cohort repertoires. Study-wide results and limits: Whilst most TCR sequences proved rare, a subset of public TCRs occurred across many donors.

Trimming at V came to 1 base and at J to 3 bases, leaving 9 bases not matched to a gene. CDR3 length: 17 residues. Germline V gene sequence: CDR1 SGHTA, CDR2 FQGNSA. Data came from immunoSEQ multiplex PCR; TCRdb stores just in-frame clones and leaves some out. The data hold roughly 280,000 clones, with roughly 85% observed a single time. The chain combines TRBV7-2 with TRBJ2-7; 10 bases fit TRBD2. The sequence was collected from a woman between 18 and 30 years old in good health and CMV-seronegative. The material sequenced was PBMCs. CDR3 DNA sequence: TGTGCCAGCAGCTTAGTAGGTAGCCCTAGCGGGGGCTACGAGCAGTACTTC. Amino acid sequence: CASSLVGSPSGGYEQYF. Full variable domain (missing parts from reference TRBV7-2 and TRBJ2-7): GAGVSQSPSNKVTEKGKDVELRCDPISGHTALYWYRQSLGQGLEFLIYFQGNSAPDKSGLPSDRFSAERTGGSVSTLTIQRTQQEDSAVYLCASSLVGSPSGGYEQYFGPGTRLTVT.